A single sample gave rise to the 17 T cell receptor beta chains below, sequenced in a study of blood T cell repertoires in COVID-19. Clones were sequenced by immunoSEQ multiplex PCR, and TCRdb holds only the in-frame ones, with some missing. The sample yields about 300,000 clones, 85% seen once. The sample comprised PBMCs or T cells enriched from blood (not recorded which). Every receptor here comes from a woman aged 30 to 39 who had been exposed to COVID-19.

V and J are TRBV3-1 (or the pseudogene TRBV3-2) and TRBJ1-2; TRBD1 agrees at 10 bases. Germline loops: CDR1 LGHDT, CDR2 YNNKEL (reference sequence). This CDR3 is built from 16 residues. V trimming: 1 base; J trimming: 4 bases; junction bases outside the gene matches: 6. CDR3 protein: CASSQVDRGHPYGYTF. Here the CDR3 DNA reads TGTGCCAGCAGCCAAGTAGACAGGGGGCACCCCTATGGCTACACCTTC.

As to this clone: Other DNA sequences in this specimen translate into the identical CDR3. DNA for the CDR3: TGTGCCAGCAGCCCCGGGACAAGCACAGATACGCAGTATTTT. Protein product: CASSPGTSTDTQYF. This rearrangement joins TRBV5-8 to TRBJ2-3; tentative D call: TRBD1 (6 bases). V lost 4 bases to trimming and J lost 0 bases, with 9 bases between them. This CDR3 contains 14 residues. The V gene's germline CDR1 is SGHTS and CDR2 YDEGEE.

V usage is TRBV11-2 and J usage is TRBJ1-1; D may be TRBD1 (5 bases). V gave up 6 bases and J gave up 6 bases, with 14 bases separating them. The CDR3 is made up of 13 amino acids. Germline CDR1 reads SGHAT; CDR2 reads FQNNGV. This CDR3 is CASRAQGIPEAFF. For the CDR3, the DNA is TGTGCCAGCAGGGCCCAGGGAATCCCTGAAGCTTTCTTT.

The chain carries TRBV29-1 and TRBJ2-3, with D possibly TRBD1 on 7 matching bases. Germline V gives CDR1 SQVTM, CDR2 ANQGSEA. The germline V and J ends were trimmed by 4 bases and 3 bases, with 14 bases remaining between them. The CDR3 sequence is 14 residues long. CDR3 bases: TGCAGCGTTGTGAGGTCAGGGGGGACAGATACGCAGTATTTT. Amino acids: CSVVRSGGTDTQYF.

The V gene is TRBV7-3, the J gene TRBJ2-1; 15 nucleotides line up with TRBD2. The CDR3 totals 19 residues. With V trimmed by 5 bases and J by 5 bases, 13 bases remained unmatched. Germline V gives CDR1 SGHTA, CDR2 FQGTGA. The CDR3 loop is CASSPQPGLAGGLNNEQFF. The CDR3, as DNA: TGTGCCAGCAGCCCCCAGCCGGGACTAGCGGGAGGCCTTAACAATGAGCAGTTCTTC. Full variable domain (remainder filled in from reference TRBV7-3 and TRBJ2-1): GAGVSQTPSNKVTEKGKYVELRCDPISGHTALYWYRQSLGQGPEFLIYFQGTGAADDSGLPNDRFFAVRPEGSVSTLKIQRTERGDSAVYLCASSPQPGLAGGLNNEQFFGPGTRLTVL.

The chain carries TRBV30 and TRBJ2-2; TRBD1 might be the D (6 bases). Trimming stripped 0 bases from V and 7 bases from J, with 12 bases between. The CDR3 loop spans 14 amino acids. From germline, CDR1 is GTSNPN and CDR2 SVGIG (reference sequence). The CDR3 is CAWSVYRVGGELFF. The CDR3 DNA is TGTGCCTGGAGTGTGTACAGGGTAGGCGGGGAGCTGTTTTTT.

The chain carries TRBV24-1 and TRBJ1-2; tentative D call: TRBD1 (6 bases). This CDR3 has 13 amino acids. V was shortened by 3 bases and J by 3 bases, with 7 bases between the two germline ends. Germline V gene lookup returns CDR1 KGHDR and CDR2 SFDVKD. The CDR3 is CATSDNRDYGYTF. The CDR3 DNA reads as TGTGCCACCAGTGATAACAGGGACTATGGCTACACCTTC.

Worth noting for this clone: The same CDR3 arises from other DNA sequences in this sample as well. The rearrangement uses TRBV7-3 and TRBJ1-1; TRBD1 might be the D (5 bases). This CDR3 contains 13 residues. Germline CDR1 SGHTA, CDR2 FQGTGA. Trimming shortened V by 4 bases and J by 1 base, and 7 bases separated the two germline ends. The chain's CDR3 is CASSSQGNTEAFF. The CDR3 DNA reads TGTGCCAGCAGCTCCCAGGGGAACACTGAAGCTTTCTTT.

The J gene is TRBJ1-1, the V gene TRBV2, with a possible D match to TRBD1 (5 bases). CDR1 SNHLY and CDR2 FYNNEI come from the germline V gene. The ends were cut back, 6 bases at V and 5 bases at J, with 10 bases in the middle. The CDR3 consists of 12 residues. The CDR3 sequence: CASRAGRTEAFF. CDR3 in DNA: TGTGCCAGCAGGGCAGGGAGGACTGAAGCTTTCTTT. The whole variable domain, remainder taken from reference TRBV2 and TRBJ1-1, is EPEVTQTPSHQVTQMGQEVILRCVPISNHLYFYWYRQILGQKVEFLVSFYNNEISEKSEIFDDQFSVERPDGSNFTLKIRSTKLEDSAMYFCASRAGRTEAFFGQGTRLTVV.

The CDR3 is CASSPKTGNSYEQYF. In DNA form, the CDR3 reads TGTGCCAGCAGCCCGAAGACGGGGAACTCCTACGAGCAGTACTTC. V gene TRBV9 combines with J gene TRBJ2-7, with a weak D call TRBD2 (5 bases). The length of the CDR3 is 15 residues. V lost 4 bases, J lost 0 bases, and 14 bases lay in between. From germline, CDR1 is SGDLS and CDR2 YYNGEE.

The CDR3 DNA is TGTGCCAGTAGTATTAATCAGGGGGCGATAAACTATGGCTACACCTTC. Protein product: CASSINQGAINYGYTF. The rearrangement joins TRBV19 to TRBJ1-2, with 8 bases that match TRBD1. CDR3 length: 16 residues. CDR1 is LNHDA, CDR2 SQIVND, per germline (reference sequence). Trimming cost V 3 bases and J 2 bases; bases outside gene matches: 8.

Written as DNA, the CDR3 is TGTGCCAGTAGGAGGGTCCTGGCAGATACGCAGTATTTT. Its translation: CASRRVLADTQYF. The chain uses TRBV19 and TRBJ2-3; possible D gene TRBD2, 5 bases. Germline assignment: CDR1 LNHDA and CDR2 SQIVND (reference sequence). The CDR3 loop spans 13 amino acids. V was shortened by 6 bases and J by 4 bases, with 11 bases between the two germline ends.

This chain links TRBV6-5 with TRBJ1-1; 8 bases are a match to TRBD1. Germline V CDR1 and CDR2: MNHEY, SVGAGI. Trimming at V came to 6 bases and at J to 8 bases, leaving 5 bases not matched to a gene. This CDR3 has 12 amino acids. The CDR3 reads CASSSDRVEAFF. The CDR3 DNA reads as TGTGCCAGCAGCTCGGACAGGGTAGAAGCTTTCTTT.

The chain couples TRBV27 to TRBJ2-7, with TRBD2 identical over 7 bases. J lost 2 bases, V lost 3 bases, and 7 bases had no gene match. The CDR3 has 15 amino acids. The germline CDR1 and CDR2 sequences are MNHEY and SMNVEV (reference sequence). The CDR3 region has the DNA TGTGCCAGCAGTTTTAGTTCCCTAGCGGCCTACGAGCAGTACTTC. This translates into CASSFSSLAAYEQYF.

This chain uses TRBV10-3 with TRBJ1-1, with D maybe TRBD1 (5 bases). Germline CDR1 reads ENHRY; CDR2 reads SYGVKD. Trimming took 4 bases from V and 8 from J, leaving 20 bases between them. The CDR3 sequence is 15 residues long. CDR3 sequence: CAISGKAGWGREAFF. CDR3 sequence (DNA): TGTGCCATCAGTGGAAAGGCAGGGTGGGGTCGGGAAGCTTTCTTT.

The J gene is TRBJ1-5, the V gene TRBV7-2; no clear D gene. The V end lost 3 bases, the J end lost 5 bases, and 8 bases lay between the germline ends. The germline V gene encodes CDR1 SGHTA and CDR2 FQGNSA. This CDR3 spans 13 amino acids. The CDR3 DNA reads TGTGCCAGCAGCTTCAGCGGCTATCAGCCCCAGCATTTT. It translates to CASSFSGYQPQHF.

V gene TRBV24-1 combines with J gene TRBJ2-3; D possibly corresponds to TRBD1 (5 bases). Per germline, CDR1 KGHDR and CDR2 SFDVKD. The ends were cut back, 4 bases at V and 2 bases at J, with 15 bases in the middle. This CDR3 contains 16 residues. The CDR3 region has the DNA TGTGCCACCAGTGACCAAACAGGAGATTACACAGATACGCAGTATTTT. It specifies CATSDQTGDYTDTQYF.